The next 22 T cell receptor beta chains were all read from a single sample in a study of T cells in Graves' hyperthyroidism and ophthalmopathy. RNA transcripts provided the source from which TCR beta CDR3 regions were amplified. An initial round of RT-PCR targeting the TCR CDR3 relied on the HTBI primer set. TCRdb passed the multiplex PCR reads through MiXCR, listing each CDR3 protein once. The profile covers 470,000 or so distinct CDR3 sequences, with under 25% appearing a single time and more than 25% taken by the ten largest. The sequencing sample was made of blood. These receptors all come from a man between 18 and 29 years old with Graves' hyperthyroidism.

This clonotype was recorded many times. V is TRBV28 and J is TRBJ2-7; 9 bases align to TRBD2. Germline CDR1 reads MDHEN; CDR2 reads SYDVKM. The J segment lost 5 bases and the V segment lost 4 bases, leaving 12 bases of the junction unmatched. The CDR3 consists of 16 residues. This CDR3 is CASSSPRRAGGNEQYF. CDR3 sequence (DNA): TGTGCCAGCAGTTCCCCAAGGCGAGCGGGGGGAAACGAGCAGTACTTC.

This clonotype was recorded many times. V usage is TRBV20-1 and J usage is TRBJ2-5; no reliable D call. The germline V and J ends were trimmed by 6 bases and 5 bases, with 19 bases remaining between them. Germline CDR1 DFQATT, CDR2 SNEGSKA (reference sequence). The CDR3 sequence is 14 residues long. CDR3 nucleotides: TGCAGTGCCCCTCCCACGGTCCGGGTGGAGACCCAGTACTTC. Amino acids: CSAPPTVRVETQYF.

This clonotype was found many times. The rearrangement uses TRBV12-3 or TRBV12-4 and TRBJ1-1, with a tentative D call TRBD1 (5 bases). V was trimmed by 1 base and J by 7 bases, leaving 10 bases between them. The CDR3 is made up of 13 amino acids. CDR3 loop: CASSLGVGGEAFF. The DNA of the CDR3 is TGTGCCAGCAGTTTAGGGGTCGGGGGTGAAGCTTTCTTT.

The chain links TRBV2 to TRBJ2-7, with 9 bases matching TRBD1. Germline lookup yields CDR1 SNHLY and CDR2 FYNNEI. The CDR3 length is 15 residues. V lost 0 bases and J lost 3; bases outside the gene matches: 3. The CDR3, as DNA: TGTGCCAGCAGTGAAGCGGGACAGGGTAACTACGAGCAGTACTTC. Its protein product is CASSEAGQGNYEQYF.

The CDR3 DNA reads TGTGCCAGCAGTTCGAGCCGGGGACAGTCATTCTATAGCAATCAGCCCCAGCATTTT. Translation gives CASSSSRGQSFYSNQPQHF. This chain joins TRBV12-3 or TRBV12-4 and TRBJ1-5, with TRBD1 matching over 7 bases. The CDR3 contains 19 residues. Unmatched junction bases numbered 15, after V lost 4 bases and J lost 0 bases.

This clonotype was observed at least ten times. Being one base from a much bigger clone, this may be a read error. CDR3 in amino acids: CASGSYKEAFF. The CDR3 nucleotides read TGTGCCAGCGGTTCCTACAAAGAAGCTTTCTTT. This chain joins TRBV12-3 or TRBV12-4 and TRBJ1-1; D ambiguous. The CDR3 is 11 residues long. The V end was cut by 8 bases, the J end by 8 bases, with 12 bases between.

This clonotype was found many times. V usage is TRBV7-9 and J usage is TRBJ1-1; TRBD1 might be the D (6 bases). Deletions cut 2 bases from V and 2 bases from J, with 21 bases between. Germline V CDR1 and CDR2: SEHNR, FQNEAQ (reference sequence). The CDR3 contains 18 residues. Here the CDR3 DNA reads TGTGCCAGCAGCTTACGGCACGGGTATGCGGGGGCAAACACTGAAGCTTTCTTT. This codes for CASSLRHGYAGANTEAFF.

This clonotype was seen more than once but under ten times. A much larger clone lies one base from this, so it may be a read error. The chain links TRBV7-9 to TRBJ2-5; D may be TRBD1 (5 bases). Germline-derived CDR1 and CDR2 are SEHNR and FQNEAQ (reference sequence). This CDR3 comprises 14 residues. The CDR3 here is CASSFVRAQETKYF. In DNA, the CDR3 is TGTGCCAGCAGCTTCGTCAGGGCGCAAGAGACCAAGTACTTC.

There are many counts of this clonotype. This sequence joins TRBV18 and TRBJ1-2, with a tentative D call TRBD1 (6 bases). V was shortened by 2 bases and J by 9 bases, with 10 bases between the two germline ends. This CDR3 spans 12 amino acids. CDR1 KGHSH and CDR2 LQKENI come from the germline V gene. The CDR3 DNA sequence: TGTGCCAGCTCACCAGCTGGGACAAGCTACACCTTC. Translation gives CASSPAGTSYTF.

The chain links TRBV5-1 to TRBJ2-3; D call uncertain. Germline values: CDR1 SGHRS, CDR2 YFSETQ. V was clipped by 0 bases and J by 0 bases, with 14 bases between them. CDR3 length: 17 residues. CDR3 sequence: CASSLGPVSSSTDTQYF. The CDR3 coding sequence is TGCGCCAGCAGCTTGGGCCCGGTTTCATCTAGCACAGATACGCAGTATTTT.

The chain combines TRBV19 with TRBJ1-5; TRBD1 matches 9 bases. The CDR3 is 16 amino acids. V shed 6 bases, J shed 0 bases, and the junction held 6 bases outside the gene matches. Germline assignment: CDR1 LNHDA and CDR2 SQIVND (reference sequence). CDR3 sequence: CASSRDRAFSNQPQHF. In DNA, the CDR3 is TGTGCCAGTAGCCGGGACAGGGCTTTTAGCAATCAGCCCCAGCATTTT. The entire variable domain, with the rest obtained from reference TRBV19 and TRBJ1-5, is as follows: DGGITQSPKYLFRKEGQNVTLSCEQNLNHDAMYWYRQDPGQGLRLIYYSQIVNDFQKGDIAEGYSVSREKKESFPLTVTSAQKNPTAFYLCASSRDRAFSNQPQHFGDGTRLSIL.

This clonotype was seen ten or more times. The V gene is TRBV19, the J gene TRBJ2-2; D is unresolved. Trimming removed 9 bases from V and 10 bases from J, with 3 bases in between. Per the germline V gene, CDR1 is LNHDA and CDR2 is SQIVND (reference sequence). This CDR3 spans 8 amino acids. CDR3 in amino acids: CAREELFF. The CDR3 DNA reads as TGTGCCAGGGAGGAGCTGTTTTTT. The full variable domain, with the rest looked up from reference TRBV19 and TRBJ2-2, is DGGITQSPKYLFRKEGQNVTLSCEQNLNHDAMYWYRQDPGQGLRLIYYSQIVNDFQKGDIAEGYSVSREKKESFPLTVTSAQKNPTAFYLCAREELFFGEGSRLTVL.

Worth noting for this clonotype: A much larger clone differs from this one at a single base, so this may be a read error. The chain employs TRBV4-1 and TRBJ1-5; no clear D gene. Germline V gene data show CDR1 as MGHRA and CDR2 as YSYEKL. The CDR3 runs 14 residues. CDR3 DNA sequence: TGCGCCAGCAGCCAGAGCATAGGCAATCAGCCCCCGCATTTT. It codes for CASSQSIGNQPPHF.

This clonotype showed up many times. V usage is TRBV28 and J usage is TRBJ1-5; tentatively, D is TRBD1 (5 bases). Looked up from germline, CDR1 is MDHEN and CDR2 is SYDVKM. Deletions cut 7 bases from V and 3 bases from J, with 16 bases between. This CDR3 region has 15 residues. CDR3 nucleotides: TGTGCCAGCACCACCGACAGATATGTCAATCAGCCCCAGCATTTT. Translating it yields CASTTDRYVNQPQHF.

This rearrangement joins TRBV28 to TRBJ1-5; D unresolved. Per germline, CDR1 MDHEN and CDR2 SYDVKM. The V and J ends lost 2 bases and 8 bases respectively, with 7 bases between them. This CDR3 region has 12 residues. The CDR3 is CASSLPNEPQHF. In nucleotides, the CDR3 is TGTGCCAGCAGTTTACCGAACGAGCCCCAGCATTTT.

In this sample, this clonotype turned up once. The V gene is TRBV12-3 or TRBV12-4, the J gene TRBJ1-1; the D is unclear. V shed 3 bases and J shed 0 bases, with 14 bases lying between them. The CDR3 extends over 16 amino acids. For the CDR3, the DNA is TGTGCCAGCAGTTTCCCAGGCGTAGAACTGAACACTGAAGCTTTCTTT. It encodes CASSFPGVELNTEAFF.

This clonotype showed up many times. V and J are TRBV12-3 or TRBV12-4 and TRBJ2-7, with 11 bases identical to TRBD2. The CDR3 extends over 14 amino acids. V shed 7 bases and J 2 bases; nucleotides not matched to a gene: 4. The CDR3, as DNA: TGTGCCAGCACCATAGCGGGGGGGACCTACGAGCAGTACTTC. Its protein product is CASTIAGGTYEQYF.

This clonotype was recorded at least ten times. The chain has TRBV6-2 or TRBV6-3 and TRBJ1-2, with a weak D call TRBD1 (6 bases). The CDR3 extends over 14 amino acids. V was clipped by 2 bases and J by 6 bases, with 13 bases between them. Per the germline V gene, CDR1 is MNHEY and CDR2 is SVGEGT. The CDR3 sequence is CASSYLGAGDGYTF. CDR3 in DNA: TGTGCCAGCAGTTACCTGGGGGCAGGAGATGGCTACACCTTC.

This clonotype was seen repeatedly, ten times or more. The chain combines TRBV7-9 with TRBJ2-5; no firm D call. The CDR3 covers 13 residues. CDR1 is SEHNR, CDR2 FQNEAQ, per germline (reference sequence). Trimming removed 2 bases at V and 7 bases at J, with 11 bases between. CDR3 loop: CASSLRQSGTQYF. In DNA form, the CDR3 reads TGTGCCAGCAGCTTACGGCAGAGTGGGACCCAGTACTTC.

This clonotype came up many times. The V call is TRBV27, the J call TRBJ1-1; unclear D gene. The CDR3 extends over 13 amino acids. The ends were cut back, 0 bases at V and 7 bases at J, with 9 bases in the middle. Germline loops: CDR1 MNHEY, CDR2 SMNVEV (reference sequence). The CDR3 coding sequence is TGTGCCAGCAGTTTATCGAGTTCGGGTGAAGCTTTCTTT. It translates to CASSLSSSGEAFF.

This clonotype appeared many times. The chain recombines TRBV2 with TRBJ2-5, with D hard to call. CDR1 SNHLY and CDR2 FYNNEI come from the germline V gene. Trimming cost V 6 bases and J 4 bases, with 9 bases left between them. The CDR3 has 12 residues. CDR3 nucleotide sequence: TGTGCCAGCAGGGGCGAGGTAGAGACCCAGTACTTC. It encodes CASRGEVETQYF.

The rearrangement uses TRBV10-1 and TRBJ2-3, with 13 nucleotides matching TRBD2. J gave up 1 base and V 5 bases, and 3 bases lay outside the gene matches. CDR1 and CDR2 (germline): WNHNN, SYGVQD (reference sequence). This CDR3 region has 16 residues. CDR3 residues: CASSPGLAGGTDTQYF. CDR3 in DNA: TGCGCCAGCAGTCCTGGACTAGCGGGGGGCACAGATACGCAGTATTTT.